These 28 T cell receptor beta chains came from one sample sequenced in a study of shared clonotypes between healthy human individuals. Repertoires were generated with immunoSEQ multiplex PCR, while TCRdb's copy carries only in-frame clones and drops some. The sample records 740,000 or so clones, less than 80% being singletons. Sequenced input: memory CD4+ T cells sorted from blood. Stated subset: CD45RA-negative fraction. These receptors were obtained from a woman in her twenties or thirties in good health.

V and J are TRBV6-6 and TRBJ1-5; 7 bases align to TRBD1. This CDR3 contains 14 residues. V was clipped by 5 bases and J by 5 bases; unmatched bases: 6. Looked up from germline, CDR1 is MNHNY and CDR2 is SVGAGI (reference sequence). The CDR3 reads CASSGGGIDQPQHF. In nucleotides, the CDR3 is TGTGCCAGCAGTGGAGGGGGCATCGATCAGCCCCAGCATTTT.

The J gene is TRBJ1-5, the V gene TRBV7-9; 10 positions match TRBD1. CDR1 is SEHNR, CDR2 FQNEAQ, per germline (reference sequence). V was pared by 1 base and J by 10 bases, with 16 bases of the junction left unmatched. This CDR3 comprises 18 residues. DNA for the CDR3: TGTGCCAGCAGCTTAGTAACCGGGACAGGGGATATGATTTATCCCCAGCATTTT. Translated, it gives CASSLVTGTGDMIYPQHF.

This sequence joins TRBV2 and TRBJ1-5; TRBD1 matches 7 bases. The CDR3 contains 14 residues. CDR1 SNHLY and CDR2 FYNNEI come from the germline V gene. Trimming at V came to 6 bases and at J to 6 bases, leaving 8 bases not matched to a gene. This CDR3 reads CASRGQLEGQPQHF. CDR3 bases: TGTGCCAGCAGGGGACAGTTAGAAGGTCAGCCCCAGCATTTT.

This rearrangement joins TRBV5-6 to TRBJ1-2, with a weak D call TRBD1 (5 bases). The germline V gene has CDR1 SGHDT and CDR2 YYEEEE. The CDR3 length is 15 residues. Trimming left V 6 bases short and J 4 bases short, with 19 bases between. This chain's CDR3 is CASISAGGPTYGYTF. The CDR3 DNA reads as TGTGCCAGCATTTCAGCCGGGGGACCGACCTATGGCTACACCTTC.

DNA for the CDR3: TGTGCCAGCAGTGAACGTACTACCTACAATGAGCAGTTCTTC. Residues: CASSERTTYNEQFF. This chain links TRBV6-1 with TRBJ2-1; D is uncertain. V lost 2 bases and J lost 2, with 7 bases in between. The CDR3 consists of 14 residues. Germline V CDR1 and CDR2: MNHNS, SASEGT.

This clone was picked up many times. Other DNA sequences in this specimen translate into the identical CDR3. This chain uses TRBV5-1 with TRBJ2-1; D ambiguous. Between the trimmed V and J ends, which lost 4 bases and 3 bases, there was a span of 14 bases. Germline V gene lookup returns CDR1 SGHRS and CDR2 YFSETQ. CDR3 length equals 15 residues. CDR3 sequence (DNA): TGCGCCAGCAGCCCTGACTCCGTGGGCTACAATGAGCAGTTCTTC. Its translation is CASSPDSVGYNEQFF.

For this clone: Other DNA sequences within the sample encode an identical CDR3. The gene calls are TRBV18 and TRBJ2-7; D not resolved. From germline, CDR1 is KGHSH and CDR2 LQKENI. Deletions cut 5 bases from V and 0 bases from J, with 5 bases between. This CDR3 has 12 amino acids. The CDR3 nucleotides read TGTGCCAGCTCAGACCGCTCCTACGAGCAGTACTTC. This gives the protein CASSDRSYEQYF.

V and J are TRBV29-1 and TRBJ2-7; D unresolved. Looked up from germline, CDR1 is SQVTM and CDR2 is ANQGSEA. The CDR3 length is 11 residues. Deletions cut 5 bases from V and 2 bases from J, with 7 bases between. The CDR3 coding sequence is TGCAGCGTTCGGACGACCTACGAGCAGTACTTC. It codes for CSVRTTYEQYF.

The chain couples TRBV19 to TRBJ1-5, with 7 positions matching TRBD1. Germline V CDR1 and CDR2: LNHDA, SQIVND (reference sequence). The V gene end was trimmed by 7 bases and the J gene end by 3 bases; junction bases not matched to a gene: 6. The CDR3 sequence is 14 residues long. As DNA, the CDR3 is TGTGCCAGTACGACGACAGGGACCAATCAGCCCCAGCATTTT. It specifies CASTTTGTNQPQHF.

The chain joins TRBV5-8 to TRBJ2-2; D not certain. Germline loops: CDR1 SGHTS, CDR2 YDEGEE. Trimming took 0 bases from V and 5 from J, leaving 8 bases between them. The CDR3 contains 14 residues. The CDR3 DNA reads TGTGCCAGCAGCTTGGGACATCAAACCGGGGAGCTGTTTTTT. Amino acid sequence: CASSLGHQTGELFF.

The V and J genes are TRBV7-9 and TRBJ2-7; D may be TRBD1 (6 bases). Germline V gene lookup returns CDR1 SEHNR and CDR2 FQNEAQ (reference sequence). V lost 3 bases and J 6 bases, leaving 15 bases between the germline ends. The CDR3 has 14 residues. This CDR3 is CASSFTGSHREQYF. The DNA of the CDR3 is TGTGCCAGCAGCTTTACAGGGTCCCATCGCGAGCAGTACTTC. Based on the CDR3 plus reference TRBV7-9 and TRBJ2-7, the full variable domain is DTGVSQNPRHKITKRGQNVTFRCDPISEHNRLYWYRQTLGQGPEFLTYFQNEAQLEKSRLLSDRFSAERPKGSFSTLEIQRTEQGDSAMYLCASSFTGSHREQYFGPGTRLTVT.

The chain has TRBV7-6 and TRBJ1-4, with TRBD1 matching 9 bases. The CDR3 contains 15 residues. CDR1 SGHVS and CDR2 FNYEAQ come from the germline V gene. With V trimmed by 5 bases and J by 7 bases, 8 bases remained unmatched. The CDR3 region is CASSLGTGRTEKLFF. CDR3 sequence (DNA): TGTGCCAGCAGCCTAGGGACAGGGAGGACTGAAAAACTGTTTTTT.

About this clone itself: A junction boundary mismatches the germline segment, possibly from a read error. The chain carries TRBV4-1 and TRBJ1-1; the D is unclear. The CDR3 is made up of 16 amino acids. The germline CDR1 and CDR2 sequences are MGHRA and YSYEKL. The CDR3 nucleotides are TGCGCCAGCAGCCAAGATTTTAGGCAGCTGAACACTAAAGCTTTCTTT. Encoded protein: CASSQDFRQLNTKAFF.

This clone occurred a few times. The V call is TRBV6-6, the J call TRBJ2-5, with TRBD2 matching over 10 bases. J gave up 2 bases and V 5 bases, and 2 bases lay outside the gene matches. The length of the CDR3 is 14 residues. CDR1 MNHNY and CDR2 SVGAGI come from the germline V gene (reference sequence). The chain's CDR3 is CASSTSGTQETQYF. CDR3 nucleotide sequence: TGTGCCAGCAGTACTAGCGGGACACAAGAGACCCAGTACTTC.

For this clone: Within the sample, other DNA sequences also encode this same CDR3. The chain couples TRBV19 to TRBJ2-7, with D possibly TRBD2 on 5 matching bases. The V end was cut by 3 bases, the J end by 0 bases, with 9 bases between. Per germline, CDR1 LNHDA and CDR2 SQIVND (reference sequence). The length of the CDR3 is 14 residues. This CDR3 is CASSIPGSSYEQYF. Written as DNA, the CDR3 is TGTGCCAGTAGTATTCCGGGGAGCTCCTACGAGCAGTACTTC.

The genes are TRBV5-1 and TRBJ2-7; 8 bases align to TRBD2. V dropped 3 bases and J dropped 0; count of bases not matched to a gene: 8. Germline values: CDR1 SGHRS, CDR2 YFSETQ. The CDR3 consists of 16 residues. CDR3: CASSWHTSGSSYEQYF. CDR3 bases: TGCGCCAGCAGCTGGCACACTAGCGGCAGCTCCTACGAGCAGTACTTC.

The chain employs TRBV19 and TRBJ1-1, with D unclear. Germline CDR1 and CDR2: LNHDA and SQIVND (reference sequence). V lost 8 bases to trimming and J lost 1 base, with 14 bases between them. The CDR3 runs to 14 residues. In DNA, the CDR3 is TGTGCCAGTCAGAAGTCAGAGGGGAACACTGAAGCTTTCTTT. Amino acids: CASQKSEGNTEAFF.

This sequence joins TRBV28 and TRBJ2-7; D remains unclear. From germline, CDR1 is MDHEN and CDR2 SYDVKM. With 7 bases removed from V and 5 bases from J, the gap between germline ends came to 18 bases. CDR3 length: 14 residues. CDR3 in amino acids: CASTPFRVVHEQYF. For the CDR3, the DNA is TGTGCCAGCACCCCCTTTAGGGTAGTCCACGAGCAGTACTTC.

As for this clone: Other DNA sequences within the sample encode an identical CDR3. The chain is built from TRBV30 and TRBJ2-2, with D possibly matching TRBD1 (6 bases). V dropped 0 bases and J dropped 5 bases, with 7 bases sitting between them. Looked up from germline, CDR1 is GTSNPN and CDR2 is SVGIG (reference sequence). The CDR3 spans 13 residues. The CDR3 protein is CAWSVQGTGELFF. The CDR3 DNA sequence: TGTGCCTGGAGTGTACAGGGTACCGGGGAGCTGTTTTTT.

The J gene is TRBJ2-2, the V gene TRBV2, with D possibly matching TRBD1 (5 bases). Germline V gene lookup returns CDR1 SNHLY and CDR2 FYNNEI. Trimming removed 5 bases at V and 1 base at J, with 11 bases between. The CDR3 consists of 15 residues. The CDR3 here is CASSRRQGNTGELFF. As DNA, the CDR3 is TGTGCCAGCAGTCGGCGGCAGGGGAACACCGGGGAGCTGTTTTTT.

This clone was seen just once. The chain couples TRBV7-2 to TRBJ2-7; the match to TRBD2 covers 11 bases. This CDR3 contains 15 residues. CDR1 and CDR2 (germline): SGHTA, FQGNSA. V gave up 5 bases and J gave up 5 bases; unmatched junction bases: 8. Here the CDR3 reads CASSPLSGRAHEQYF. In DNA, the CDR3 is TGTGCCAGCAGCCCCCTTAGCGGGAGGGCCCACGAGCAGTACTTC.

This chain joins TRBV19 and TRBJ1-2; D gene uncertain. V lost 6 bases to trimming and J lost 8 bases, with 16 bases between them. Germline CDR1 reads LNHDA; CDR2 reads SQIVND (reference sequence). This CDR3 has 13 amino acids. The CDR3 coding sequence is TGTGCCAGTAGACTCGAGGGTAGAAAGGGCTACACCTTC. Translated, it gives CASRLEGRKGYTF.

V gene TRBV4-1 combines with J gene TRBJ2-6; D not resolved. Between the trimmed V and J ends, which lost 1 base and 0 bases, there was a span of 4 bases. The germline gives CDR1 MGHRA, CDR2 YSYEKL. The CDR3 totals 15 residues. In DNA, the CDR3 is TGCGCCAGCAGCCAAGCCAGCTCTGGGGCCAACGTCCTGACTTTC. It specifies CASSQASSGANVLTF.

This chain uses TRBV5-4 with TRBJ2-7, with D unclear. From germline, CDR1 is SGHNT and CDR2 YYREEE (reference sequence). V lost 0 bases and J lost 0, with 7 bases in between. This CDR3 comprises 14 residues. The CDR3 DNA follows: TGTGCCAGCAGCTTGGCCCGATACTCCTACGAGCAGTACTTC. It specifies CASSLARYSYEQYF.

For the CDR3, the DNA is TGTGCCAGCAGCCAATCGGCGGCTAGCGGGGACAACAATGAGCAGTTCTTC. Its protein is CASSQSAASGDNNEQFF. The chain employs TRBV16 and TRBJ2-1; 9 bases are shared with TRBD2. The germline V gene has CDR1 KGHSY and CDR2 FQNENV. This CDR3 contains 17 residues. V was pared by 0 bases and J by 5 bases, with 8 bases of the junction left unmatched.

CDR3 DNA sequence: TGTGCCTGGGCCCGAGGCAATCAGCCCCAGCATTTT. Encoded protein: CAWARGNQPQHF. This chain connects TRBV30 to TRBJ1-5; no reliable D call. Germline CDR1 reads GTSNPN; CDR2 reads SVGIG (reference sequence). CDR3 size: 12 residues. Trimming shortened V by 5 bases and J by 2 bases, and 7 bases separated the two germline ends.

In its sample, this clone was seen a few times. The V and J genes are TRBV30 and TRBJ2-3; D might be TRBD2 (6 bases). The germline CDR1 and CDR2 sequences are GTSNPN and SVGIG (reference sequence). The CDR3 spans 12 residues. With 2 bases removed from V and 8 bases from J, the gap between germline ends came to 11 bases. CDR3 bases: TGTGCCTGGAGTTTTTGGGGAGGTACGCAGTATTTT. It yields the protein CAWSFWGGTQYF.

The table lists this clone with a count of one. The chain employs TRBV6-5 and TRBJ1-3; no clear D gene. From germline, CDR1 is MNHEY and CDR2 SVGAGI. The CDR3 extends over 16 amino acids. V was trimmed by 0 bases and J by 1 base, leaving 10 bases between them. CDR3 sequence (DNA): TGTGCCAGCAGTTACTCGGGCTTCGCATCTGGAAACACCATATATTTT. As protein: CASSYSGFASGNTIYF.